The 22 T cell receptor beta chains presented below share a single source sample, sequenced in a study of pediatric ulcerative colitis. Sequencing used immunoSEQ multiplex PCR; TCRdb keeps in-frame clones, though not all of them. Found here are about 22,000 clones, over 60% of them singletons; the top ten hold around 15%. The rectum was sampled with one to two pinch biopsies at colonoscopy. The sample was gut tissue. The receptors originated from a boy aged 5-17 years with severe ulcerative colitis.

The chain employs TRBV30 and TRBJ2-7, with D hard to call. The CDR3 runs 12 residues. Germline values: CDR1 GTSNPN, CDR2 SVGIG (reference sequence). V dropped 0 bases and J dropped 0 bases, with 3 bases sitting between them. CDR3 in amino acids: CAWSVSSYEQYF. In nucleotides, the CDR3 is TGTGCCTGGAGTGTATCCTCCTACGAGCAGTACTTC. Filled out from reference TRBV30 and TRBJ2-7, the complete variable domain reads SQTIHQWPATLVQPVGSPLSLECTVEGTSNPNLYWYRQAAGRGLQLLFYSVGIGQISSEVPQNLSASRPQDRQFILSSKKLLLSDSGFYLCAWSVSSYEQYFGPGTRLTVT.

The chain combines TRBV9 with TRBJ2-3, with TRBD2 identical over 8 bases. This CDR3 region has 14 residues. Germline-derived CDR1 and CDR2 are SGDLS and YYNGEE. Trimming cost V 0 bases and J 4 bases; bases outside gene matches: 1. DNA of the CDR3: TGTGCCAGCAGCGTAGGGCGGGAGGCAGATACGCAGTATTTT. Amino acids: CASSVGREADTQYF. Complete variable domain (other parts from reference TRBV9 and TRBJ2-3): DSGVTQTPKHLITATGQRVTLRCSPRSGDLSVYWYQQSLDQGLQFLIQYYNGEERAKGNILERFSAQQFPDLHSELNLSSLELGDSALYFCASSVGREADTQYFGPGTRLTVL.

The CDR3 sequence is CASSSAKTSGGDYNEQFF. In DNA form, the CDR3 reads TGCGCCAGCAGCTCGGCGAAGACTAGCGGGGGGGATTACAATGAGCAGTTCTTC. The J gene is TRBJ2-1, the V gene TRBV5-1; 14 positions match TRBD2. Germline V gene data show CDR1 as SGHRS and CDR2 as YFSETQ. The length of the CDR3 is 18 residues. With 3 bases clipped from V and 4 bases from J, the junction kept 9 bases outside the gene matches.

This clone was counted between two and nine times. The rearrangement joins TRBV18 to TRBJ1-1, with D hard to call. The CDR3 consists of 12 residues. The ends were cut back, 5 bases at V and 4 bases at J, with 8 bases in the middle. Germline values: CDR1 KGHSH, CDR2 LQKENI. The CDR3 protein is CASSFLGTEAFF. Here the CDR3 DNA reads TGTGCCAGCTCATTTCTTGGCACTGAAGCTTTCTTT.

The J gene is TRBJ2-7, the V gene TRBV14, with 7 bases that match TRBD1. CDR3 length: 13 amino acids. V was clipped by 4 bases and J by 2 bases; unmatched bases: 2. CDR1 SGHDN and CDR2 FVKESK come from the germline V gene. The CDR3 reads CASSLTGTYEQYF. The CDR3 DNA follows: TGTGCCAGCAGCCTGACAGGGACCTACGAGCAGTACTTC.

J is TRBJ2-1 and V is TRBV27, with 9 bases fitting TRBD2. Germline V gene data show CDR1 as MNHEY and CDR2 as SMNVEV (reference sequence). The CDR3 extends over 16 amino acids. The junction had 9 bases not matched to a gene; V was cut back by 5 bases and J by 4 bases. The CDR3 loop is CASSPRGAGGYNEQFF. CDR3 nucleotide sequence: TGTGCCAGCAGTCCCCGGGGAGCGGGGGGATACAATGAGCAGTTCTTC.

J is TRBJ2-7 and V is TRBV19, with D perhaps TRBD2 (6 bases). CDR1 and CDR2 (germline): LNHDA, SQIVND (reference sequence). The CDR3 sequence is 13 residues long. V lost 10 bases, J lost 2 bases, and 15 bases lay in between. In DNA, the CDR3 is TGTGCCACAGGGCGCGGGGCAGCCTACGAGCAGTACTTC. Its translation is CATGRGAAYEQYF.

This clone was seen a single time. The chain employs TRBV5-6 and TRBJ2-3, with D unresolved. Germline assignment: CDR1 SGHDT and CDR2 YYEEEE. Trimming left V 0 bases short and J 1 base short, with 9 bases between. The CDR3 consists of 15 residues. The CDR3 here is CASSLVGSRTDTQYF. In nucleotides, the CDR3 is TGTGCCAGCAGCTTGGTGGGCAGCCGCACAGATACGCAGTATTTT.

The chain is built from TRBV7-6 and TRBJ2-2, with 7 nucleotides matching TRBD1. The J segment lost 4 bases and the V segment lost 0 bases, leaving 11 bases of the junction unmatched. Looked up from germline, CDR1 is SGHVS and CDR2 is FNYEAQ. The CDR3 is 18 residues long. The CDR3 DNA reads TGTGCCAGCAGCTTAGCAATCTCCCCCCGGGACAGCACCGGGGAGCTGTTTTTT. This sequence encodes CASSLAISPRDSTGELFF.

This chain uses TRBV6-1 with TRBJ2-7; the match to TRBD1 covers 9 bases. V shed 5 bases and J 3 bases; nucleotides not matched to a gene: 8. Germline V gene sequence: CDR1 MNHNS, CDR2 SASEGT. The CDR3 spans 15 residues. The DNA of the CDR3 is TGTGCCAGCAGTCGGGCGGGACAGGGTCGCTACGAGCAGTACTTC. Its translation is CASSRAGQGRYEQYF.

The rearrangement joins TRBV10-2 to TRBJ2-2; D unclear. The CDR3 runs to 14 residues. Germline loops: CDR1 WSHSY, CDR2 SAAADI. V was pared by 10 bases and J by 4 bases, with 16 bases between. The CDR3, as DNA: TGCGCCATCAGCCAACAGATAGCCACCGGGGAGCTGTTTTTT. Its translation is CAISQQIATGELFF.

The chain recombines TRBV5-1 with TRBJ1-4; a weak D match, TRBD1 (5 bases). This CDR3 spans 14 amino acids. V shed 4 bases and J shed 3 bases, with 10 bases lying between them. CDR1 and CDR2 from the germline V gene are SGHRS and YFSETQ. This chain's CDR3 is CASSIQGANEKLFF. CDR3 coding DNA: TGCGCCAGCAGCATCCAGGGCGCTAATGAAAAACTGTTTTTT.

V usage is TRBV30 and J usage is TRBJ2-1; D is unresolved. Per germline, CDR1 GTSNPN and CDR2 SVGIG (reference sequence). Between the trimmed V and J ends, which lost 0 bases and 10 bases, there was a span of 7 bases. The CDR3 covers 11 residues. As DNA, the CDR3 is TGTGCCTGGAGTGTAAACCAAGAGCAGTTCTTC. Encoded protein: CAWSVNQEQFF.

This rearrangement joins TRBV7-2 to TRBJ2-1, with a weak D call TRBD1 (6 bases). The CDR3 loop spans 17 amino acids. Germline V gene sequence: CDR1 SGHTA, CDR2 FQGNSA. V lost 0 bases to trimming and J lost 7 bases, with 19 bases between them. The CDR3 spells CASSLASTQGIRNEQFF. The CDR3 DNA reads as TGTGCCAGCAGCTTAGCCTCAACCCAGGGGATTAGGAATGAGCAGTTCTTC.

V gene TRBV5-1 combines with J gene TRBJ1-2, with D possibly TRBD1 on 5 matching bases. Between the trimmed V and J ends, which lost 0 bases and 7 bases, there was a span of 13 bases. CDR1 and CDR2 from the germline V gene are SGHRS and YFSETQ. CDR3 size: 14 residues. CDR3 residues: CASSLDGGIGGYTF. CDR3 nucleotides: TGCGCCAGCAGCTTGGATGGGGGAATAGGTGGCTACACCTTC.

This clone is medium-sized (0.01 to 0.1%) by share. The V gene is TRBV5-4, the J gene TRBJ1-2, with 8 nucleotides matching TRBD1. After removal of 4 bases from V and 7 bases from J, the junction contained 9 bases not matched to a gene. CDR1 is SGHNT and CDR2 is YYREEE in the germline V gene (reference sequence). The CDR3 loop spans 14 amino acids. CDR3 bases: TGTGCCAGCAGCAAACAGGGGGTGGGTTTTGGCTACACCTTC. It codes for CASSKQGVGFGYTF.

CDR3 sequence reads: CASRQGPSTNEKLFF. CDR3 coding DNA: TGCGCCAGCAGGCAGGGGCCCTCGACTAATGAAAAACTGTTTTTT. The J gene is TRBJ1-4, the V gene TRBV4-1; D possibly corresponds to TRBD1 (6 bases). V lost 6 bases and J lost 2, with 13 bases in between. The CDR3 covers 15 residues. Germline lookup yields CDR1 MGHRA and CDR2 YSYEKL.

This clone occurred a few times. CDR3 loop: CASSLVGLANEKLFF. The CDR3 nucleotides are TGTGCCAGCAGCTTAGTGGGGCTGGCTAATGAAAAACTGTTTTTT. This chain joins TRBV7-3 and TRBJ1-4, with a possible D match to TRBD1 (5 bases). Trimming removed 2 bases at V and 3 bases at J, with 10 bases between. This CDR3 has 15 residues. Germline CDR1 is SGHTA and CDR2 is FQGTGA. Full variable domain (remainder filled in from reference TRBV7-3 and TRBJ1-4): GAGVSQTPSNKVTEKGKYVELRCDPISGHTALYWYRQSLGQGPEFLIYFQGTGAADDSGLPNDRFFAVRPEGSVSTLKIQRTERGDSAVYLCASSLVGLANEKLFFGSGTQLSVL.

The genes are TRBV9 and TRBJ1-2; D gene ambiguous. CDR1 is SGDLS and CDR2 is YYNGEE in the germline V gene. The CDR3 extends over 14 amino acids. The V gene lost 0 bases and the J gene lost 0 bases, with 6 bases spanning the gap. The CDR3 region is CASSVEGANYGYTF. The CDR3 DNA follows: TGTGCCAGCAGCGTAGAAGGAGCTAACTATGGCTACACCTTC.

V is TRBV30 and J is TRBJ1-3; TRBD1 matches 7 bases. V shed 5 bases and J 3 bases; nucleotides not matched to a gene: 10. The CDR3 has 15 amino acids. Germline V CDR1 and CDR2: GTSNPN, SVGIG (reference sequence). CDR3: CAWVNKGANGNTIYF. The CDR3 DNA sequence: TGTGCCTGGGTGAATAAGGGGGCTAATGGAAACACCATATATTTT.

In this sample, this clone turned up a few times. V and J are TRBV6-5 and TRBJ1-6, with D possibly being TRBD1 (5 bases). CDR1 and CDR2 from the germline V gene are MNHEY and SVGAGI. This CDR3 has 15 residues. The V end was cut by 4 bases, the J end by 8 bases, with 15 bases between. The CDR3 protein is CASSSGLGGYSPLHF. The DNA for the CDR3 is TGTGCCAGCAGTTCTGGGTTGGGGGGTTATTCACCCCTCCACTTT.

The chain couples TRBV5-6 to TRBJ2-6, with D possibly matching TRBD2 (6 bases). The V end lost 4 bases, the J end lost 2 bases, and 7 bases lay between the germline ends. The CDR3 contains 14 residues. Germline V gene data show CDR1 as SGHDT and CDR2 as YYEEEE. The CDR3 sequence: CASSRGTGANVLTF. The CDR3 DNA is TGTGCCAGCAGCCGCGGGACTGGGGCCAACGTCCTGACTTTC.